Presented here are 23 T cell receptor beta chains from one specimen sequenced in a study of resident and recirculating memory T cells in vitiligo. The data were produced by immunoSEQ multiplex PCR, yet TCRdb's version contains in-frame clones alone and is incomplete. The table includes tens of thousands of clones, about 92% detected once. The sequencing input was blood. The receptors were sampled from a male donor with vitiligo.

The rearrangement joins TRBV7-9 to TRBJ2-7; D may be TRBD1 (5 bases). Germline assignment: CDR1 SEHNR and CDR2 FQNEAQ (reference sequence). With 5 bases removed from V and 5 bases from J, the gap between germline ends came to 19 bases. The CDR3 extends over 15 amino acids. The CDR3 DNA reads as TGTGCCAGCAGCCTAACCCAGGGAAAATGGAACGAGCAGTACTTC. Translated: CASSLTQGKWNEQYF.

In DNA form, the CDR3 reads TGTGCCAGCAGTTCCCTCAGGGTGGGCAATCAGCCCCAGCATTTT. Residues: CASSSLRVGNQPQHF. This chain connects TRBV27 to TRBJ1-5; the D gene is possibly TRBD1 (5 bases). CDR1 and CDR2 from the germline V gene are MNHEY and SMNVEV (reference sequence). The ends were cut back, 4 bases at V and 2 bases at J, with 12 bases in the middle. There are 15 residues in the CDR3.

The chain employs TRBV19 and TRBJ2-7, with TRBD1 identical over 11 bases. Germline V gene lookup returns CDR1 LNHDA and CDR2 SQIVND (reference sequence). V dropped 5 bases and J dropped 3; count of bases not matched to a gene: 12. The CDR3 consists of 17 residues. CDR3 nucleotide sequence: TGTGCCAGTAGTCAACAACGGACAGGGGGCTTTTTCTACGAGCAGTACTTC. Its protein is CASSQQRTGGFFYEQYF.

The genes are TRBV19 and TRBJ2-2; 10 bases map to TRBD2. Germline V gives CDR1 LNHDA, CDR2 SQIVND (reference sequence). The CDR3 has 14 amino acids. V was pared by 6 bases and J by 7 bases, with 5 bases of the junction left unmatched. Here the CDR3 reads CASSLAGGNGELFF. In DNA, the CDR3 is TGTGCCAGTAGCTTAGCGGGAGGAAACGGGGAGCTGTTTTTT.

This chain connects TRBV11-2 to TRBJ2-1; TRBD2 matches 8 bases. V was clipped by 4 bases and J by 8 bases; unmatched bases: 13. Germline V gene lookup returns CDR1 SGHAT and CDR2 FQNNGV. The CDR3 consists of 16 residues. CDR3 in DNA: TGTGCCAGCAGCTCCCCCAAGCGGGAGTGGGGATATGAGCAGTTCTTC. Translation: CASSSPKREWGYEQFF.

The V and J genes are TRBV27 and TRBJ2-7; TRBD1 matches 8 bases. This CDR3 has 14 amino acids. In germline, CDR1 is MNHEY, CDR2 SMNVEV (reference sequence). The ends lost 3 bases at V and 3 bases at J; junction bases unmatched: 4. CDR3 sequence: CASSFGTGLYEQYF. The CDR3, as DNA: TGTGCCAGCAGTTTCGGGACAGGCCTCTACGAGCAGTACTTC.

The V call is TRBV6-5, the J call TRBJ2-7, with TRBD2 identical over 8 bases. CDR3 length: 15 amino acids. V lost 2 bases, J lost 7 bases, and 10 bases stayed unmatched. Germline CDR1 reads MNHEY; CDR2 reads SVGAGI. Here the CDR3 reads CASSYLSGSAKEQYF. In nucleotides, the CDR3 is TGTGCCAGCAGTTACCTGAGCGGGAGTGCGAAGGAGCAGTACTTC.

V gene TRBV7-3 combines with J gene TRBJ1-2, with TRBD1 matching 7 bases. The germline CDR1 and CDR2 sequences are SGHTA and FQGTGA. CDR3 size: 13 residues. The J segment lost 6 bases and the V segment lost 0 bases, leaving 1 base of the junction unmatched. The CDR3 reads CASSLTQGDGYTF. CDR3 DNA sequence: TGTGCCAGCAGCTTAACTCAGGGGGATGGCTACACCTTC.

The rearrangement uses TRBV10-3 and TRBJ2-7; 7 nucleotides align to TRBD1. Losses at the gene ends were 5 bases for V and 4 bases for J; bases not matched to a gene: 11. In germline, CDR1 is ENHRY, CDR2 SYGVKD. The length of the CDR3 is 15 residues. The CDR3 protein is CAISPADRVEYEQYF. In DNA form, the CDR3 reads TGTGCCATCAGTCCCGCCGACAGGGTAGAGTACGAGCAGTACTTC.

V and J are TRBV30 and TRBJ2-7, with 9 bases lining up with TRBD1. The CDR3 totals 15 residues. Germline V CDR1 and CDR2: GTSNPN, SVGIG (reference sequence). The V gene end was trimmed by 7 bases and the J gene end by 2 bases; junction bases not matched to a gene: 12. This chain's CDR3 is CAFFNIRDRAYEQYF. Here the CDR3 DNA reads TGTGCCTTTTTTAACATCCGGGACAGGGCCTACGAGCAGTACTTC.

The genes are TRBV27 and TRBJ1-1; D possibly corresponds to TRBD1 (5 bases). Trimming removed 0 bases from V and 4 bases from J, with 6 bases in between. This CDR3 has 13 residues. CDR1 and CDR2 (germline): MNHEY, SMNVEV (reference sequence). CDR3 DNA sequence: TGTGCCAGCAGTTTATCGGGGGGCACTGAAGCTTTCTTT. Translated, it gives CASSLSGGTEAFF.

The V call is TRBV13, the J call TRBJ1-1; 8 bases fit TRBD1. Per the germline V gene, CDR1 is PRHDT and CDR2 is FYEKMQ (reference sequence). This CDR3 contains 14 residues. V shed 5 bases and J 5 bases; nucleotides not matched to a gene: 7. In nucleotides, the CDR3 is TGTGCCAGCAGCCCCCAGGGGGCGGGGACTGAAGCTTTCTTT. This codes for CASSPQGAGTEAFF.

This chain uses TRBV10-3 with TRBJ2-7; 9 bases align to TRBD1. This CDR3 spans 17 amino acids. V shed 1 base, J shed 0 bases, and the junction held 7 bases outside the gene matches. Germline CDR1 is ENHRY and CDR2 is SYGVKD. In nucleotides, the CDR3 is TGTGCCATCAGTGAGTTGGGGGACAGGGATGGCTCCTACGAGCAGTACTTC. It translates to CAISELGDRDGSYEQYF.

The chain recombines TRBV5-1 with TRBJ2-7; TRBD2 aligns across 7 bases. Germline V gene data show CDR1 as SGHRS and CDR2 as YFSETQ. The V and J ends lost 7 bases and 5 bases, in that order; junction bases with no gene match: 15. The CDR3 length is 15 residues. Here the CDR3 reads CASSLAGATQDEQYF. The DNA of the CDR3 is TGCGCCAGCTCCTTGGCGGGAGCAACTCAAGACGAGCAGTACTTC.

The chain couples TRBV5-5 to TRBJ1-5, with 10 bases aligning to TRBD1. After removal of 2 bases from V and 6 bases from J, the junction contained 8 bases not matched to a gene. Germline lookup yields CDR1 SGHKS and CDR2 YYEKEE (reference sequence). The CDR3 contains 16 residues. The CDR3 DNA reads TGTGCCAGCAGCTTCGGGGACAGGGGAAACAGTCAGCCCCAGCATTTT. It is translated as CASSFGDRGNSQPQHF.

The chain couples TRBV7-2 to TRBJ2-2; D gene unclear. The CDR3 loop spans 14 amino acids. Trimming cost V 2 bases and J 2 bases, with 6 bases left between them. Germline V gene lookup returns CDR1 SGHTA and CDR2 FQGNSA. The CDR3: CASSLKLNTGELFF. The CDR3 DNA reads TGTGCCAGCAGCTTAAAACTAAACACCGGGGAGCTGTTTTTT.

The J gene is TRBJ2-7, the V gene TRBV6-5; 10 nucleotides align to TRBD1. V dropped 0 bases and J dropped 3; count of bases not matched to a gene: 2. The length of the CDR3 is 15 residues. The V gene's germline CDR1 is MNHEY and CDR2 SVGAGI. The CDR3 DNA reads TGTGCCAGCAGTTACTCCGGGACAGGGGACTACGAGCAGTACTTC. This encodes CASSYSGTGDYEQYF.

V is TRBV28 and J is TRBJ1-1; unclear D gene. The V gene lost 4 bases and the J gene lost 4 bases, with 13 bases spanning the gap. The CDR3 is made up of 14 amino acids. Germline CDR1 MDHEN, CDR2 SYDVKM. The DNA for the CDR3 is TGTGCCAGCAGTTGGGTGCGCCGAGGCACTGAAGCTTTCTTT. It specifies CASSWVRRGTEAFF.

The gene calls are TRBV10-3 and TRBJ2-7, with TRBD1 as a possible D gene (6 bases). The V gene lost 3 bases and the J gene lost 4 bases, with 7 bases spanning the gap. Germline CDR1 ENHRY, CDR2 SYGVKD. The CDR3 totals 12 residues. The CDR3 region has the DNA TGTGCCATCAGTGACAGGGGATACGAGCAGTACTTC. This translates into CAISDRGYEQYF.

The rearrangement joins TRBV18 to TRBJ2-7; 11 bases agree with TRBD2. The length of the CDR3 is 15 residues. Per germline, CDR1 KGHSH and CDR2 LQKENI. Trimming removed 3 bases from V and 3 bases from J; junction bases left unmatched: 4. CDR3 nucleotides: TGTGCCAGCTCACCCCCGGGACTAGCGGTCTACGAGCAGTACTTC. It codes for CASSPPGLAVYEQYF.

The chain is built from TRBV28 and TRBJ1-2; the match to TRBD1 covers 8 bases. The CDR3 is 12 residues long. Per the germline V gene, CDR1 is MDHEN and CDR2 is SYDVKM. The V segment lost 11 bases and the J segment 2 bases; nucleotides outside the gene matches: 4. CDR3 coding DNA: TGTGCCGGTCGGACAGGGAACTATGGCTACACCTTC. Translated: CAGRTGNYGYTF.

This clone was seen only a few times. This rearrangement joins TRBV7-9 to TRBJ1-2; D gene ambiguous. Per germline, CDR1 SEHNR and CDR2 FQNEAQ (reference sequence). V gave up 5 bases and J gave up 3 bases, with 13 bases separating them. The CDR3 has 14 amino acids. The CDR3 loop is CASSPGSRDYGYTF. In DNA form, the CDR3 reads TGTGCCAGCAGCCCGGGATCTCGAGACTATGGCTACACCTTC.

This clone has just one count. V is TRBV5-1 and J is TRBJ1-1, with D unresolved. The CDR3 length is 15 residues. Germline V gene sequence: CDR1 SGHRS, CDR2 YFSETQ. The V end was cut by 0 bases, the J end by 5 bases, with 14 bases between. CDR3 in DNA: TGCGCCAGCAGCTTGGAGAGGGTTGGAGGGACTGAAGCTTTCTTT. It yields the protein CASSLERVGGTEAFF.